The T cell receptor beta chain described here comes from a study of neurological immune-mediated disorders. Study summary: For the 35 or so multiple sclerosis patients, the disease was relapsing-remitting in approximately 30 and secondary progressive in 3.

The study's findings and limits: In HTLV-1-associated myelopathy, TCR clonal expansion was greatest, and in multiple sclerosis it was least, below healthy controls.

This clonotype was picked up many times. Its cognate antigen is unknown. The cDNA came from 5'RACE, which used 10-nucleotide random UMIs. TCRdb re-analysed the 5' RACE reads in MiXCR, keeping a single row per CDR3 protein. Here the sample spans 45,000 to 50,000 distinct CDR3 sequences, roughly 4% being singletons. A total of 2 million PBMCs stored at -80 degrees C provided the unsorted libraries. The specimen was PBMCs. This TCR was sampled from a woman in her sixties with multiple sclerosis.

The CDR3 here is CASSPRIQETQYF. The DNA for the CDR3 is TGTGCCAGCAGCCCCAGAATCCAAGAGACCCAGTACTTC. The chain couples TRBV7-8 to TRBJ2-5, with no clear D. Germline V gives CDR1 SGHVS, CDR2 FQNEAQ. V shed 5 bases and J shed 1 base, with 8 bases lying between them. CDR3 length: 13 residues.